The 23 T cell receptor beta chains in this list originate from one sample, sequenced in a study of OX40 agonist ivuxolimab in advanced cancers. Produced via immunoSEQ multiplex PCR; TCRdb's table is partial and in-frame only. The table has approximately 74,000 clones, 80% seen once; the top ten hold under 3%. The sample was CD4+ or CD8+ T cells sorted from blood, taken in a trial of the OX40 agonist ivuxolimab. These receptors were obtained from an adult with an advanced solid tumor such as melanoma, head and neck, liver or kidney cancer.

This sequence joins TRBV28 and TRBJ2-7; TRBD2 might be the D (6 bases). The V gene lost 5 bases and the J gene lost 7 bases, with 18 bases spanning the gap. Germline V gene lookup returns CDR1 MDHEN and CDR2 SYDVKM. This CDR3 contains 14 residues. This CDR3 reads CASSHGTVLREQYF. The DNA of the CDR3 is TGTGCCAGCAGTCACGGGACTGTGCTGCGGGAGCAGTACTTC.

The chain links TRBV28 to TRBJ2-7; D possibly corresponds to TRBD2 (6 bases). V lost 2 bases to trimming and J lost 2 bases, with 7 bases between them. The CDR3 is 13 amino acids. CDR1 is MDHEN and CDR2 is SYDVKM in the germline V gene. This chain's CDR3 is CASSLVAAYEQYF. CDR3 in DNA: TGTGCCAGCAGTTTAGTAGCGGCCTACGAGCAGTACTTC.

The chain joins TRBV2 to TRBJ1-1; D is ambiguous. Trimming removed 4 bases from V and 4 bases from J, with 4 bases in between. The CDR3 loop spans 11 amino acids. CDR1 and CDR2 (germline): SNHLY, FYNNEI. Written as DNA, the CDR3 is TGTGCCAGCAGTGTCGGCACTGAAGCTTTCTTT. Its translation: CASSVGTEAFF.

The gene calls are TRBV7-2 and TRBJ2-4, with TRBD2 identical over 15 bases. The CDR3 extends over 16 amino acids. The germline V gene has CDR1 SGHTA and CDR2 FQGNSA. With V trimmed by 5 bases and J by 8 bases, 7 bases remained unmatched. DNA for the CDR3: TGTGCCAGCAGCGATCAGGGACTAGCGGGAGGCTACATTCAGTACTTC. This encodes CASSDQGLAGGYIQYF.

This chain joins TRBV11-1 and TRBJ2-7; possibly TRBD1 for D (5 bases). The CDR3 extends over 13 amino acids. The V gene's germline CDR1 is SGHAT and CDR2 FQDESV (reference sequence). Trimming pared 5 bases from V and 8 bases from J, leaving 16 bases between. CDR3 protein: CASSLGPTYKQYF. For the CDR3, the DNA is TGTGCCAGCAGCCTGGGGCCGACATACAAGCAGTACTTC.

The chain is built from TRBV9 and TRBJ2-3; D unclear. The CDR3 loop spans 14 amino acids. Per the germline V gene, CDR1 is SGDLS and CDR2 is YYNGEE. Trimming took 1 base from V and 5 from J, leaving 11 bases between them. The chain's CDR3 is CASSVPGVQDTQYF. Here the CDR3 DNA reads TGTGCCAGCAGCGTACCGGGTGTACAAGATACGCAGTATTTT.

This chain links TRBV18 with TRBJ2-7; 13 bases match TRBD2. The length of the CDR3 is 18 residues. Germline lookup yields CDR1 KGHSH and CDR2 LQKENI. V was clipped by 2 bases and J by 0 bases; unmatched bases: 7. Here the CDR3 reads CASSPKTSGGTSSYEQYF. The CDR3 region has the DNA TGTGCCAGCTCACCAAAGACTAGCGGGGGGACTAGCTCCTACGAGCAGTACTTC.

The gene calls are TRBV9 and TRBJ2-3; D not certain. Germline values: CDR1 SGDLS, CDR2 YYNGEE. Deletions cut 0 bases from V and 4 bases from J, with 6 bases between. This CDR3 has 13 amino acids. The DNA of the CDR3 is TGTGCCAGCAGCGTAGTGGGATCAGATACGCAGTATTTT. It translates to CASSVVGSDTQYF.

This chain connects TRBV5-1 to TRBJ2-3; TRBD2 agrees at 7 bases. Trimming at V came to 0 bases and at J to 5 bases, leaving 6 bases not matched to a gene. Germline values: CDR1 SGHRS, CDR2 YFSETQ. The CDR3 runs to 15 residues. Written as DNA, the CDR3 is TGCGCCAGCAGCTTGGCCGTAGTAGCGGGAGATACGCAGTATTTT. It codes for CASSLAVVAGDTQYF.

The chain couples TRBV5-4 to TRBJ2-1, with 9 bases fitting TRBD2. CDR1 and CDR2 (germline): SGHNT, YYREEE (reference sequence). This CDR3 region has 15 residues. Trimming cost V 3 bases and J 8 bases; bases outside gene matches: 9. CDR3 residues: CASSSTGLALDEQFF. CDR3 nucleotide sequence: TGTGCCAGCAGCTCTACGGGACTAGCCTTGGATGAGCAGTTCTTC.

The chain uses TRBV18 and TRBJ2-2; D gene uncertain. Trimming stripped 3 bases from V and 1 base from J, with 3 bases between. The CDR3 sequence is 13 residues long. Per germline, CDR1 KGHSH and CDR2 LQKENI. The CDR3 region has the DNA TGTGCCAGCTCACCGAAGAACACCGGGGAGCTGTTTTTT. Amino acids: CASSPKNTGELFF.

The V call is TRBV15, the J call TRBJ1-5; D might be TRBD1 (5 bases). With 1 base removed from V and 3 bases from J, the gap between germline ends came to 16 bases. In germline, CDR1 is LNHNV, CDR2 YYDKDF (reference sequence). The CDR3 sequence is 17 residues long. The CDR3 loop is CATSRVEGMPPNQPQHF. DNA for the CDR3: TGTGCCACCAGCAGAGTGGAGGGGATGCCGCCCAATCAGCCCCAGCATTTT.

V gene TRBV7-2 combines with J gene TRBJ2-2; D is perhaps TRBD2 (6 bases). Between the trimmed V and J ends, which lost 0 bases and 4 bases, there was a span of 12 bases. Germline CDR1 reads SGHTA; CDR2 reads FQGNSA. The CDR3 covers 16 residues. CDR3 residues: CASSLAGLGSTGELFF. The CDR3 DNA is TGTGCCAGCAGCTTAGCGGGACTGGGTAGCACCGGGGAGCTGTTTTTT.

The chain couples TRBV5-1 to TRBJ2-7, with TRBD1 matching 8 bases. Germline V gene lookup returns CDR1 SGHRS and CDR2 YFSETQ. This CDR3 is 14 amino acids long. V shed 3 bases and J 6 bases; nucleotides not matched to a gene: 8. The CDR3 bases are TGCGCCAGCAGCTACCGACAGGGGCCGGGCGAGCAGTACTTC. It codes for CASSYRQGPGEQYF.

V and J are TRBV6-4 and TRBJ2-7, with 9 nucleotides matching TRBD2. Per germline, CDR1 MRHNA and CDR2 SNTAGT. The CDR3 runs 13 residues. The V gene end was trimmed by 3 bases and the J gene end by 9 bases; junction bases not matched to a gene: 6. The CDR3, as DNA: TGTGCCAGCAGTGAGACTAGCGGAGGGGTGCAGTACTTC. Protein: CASSETSGGVQYF.

The CDR3 loop is CASSFLGLAGGGEQYF. Here the CDR3 DNA reads TGTGCCAGCAGTTTCCTCGGACTAGCGGGAGGGGGTGAGCAGTACTTC. V gene TRBV27 combines with J gene TRBJ2-7; 15 nucleotides align to TRBD2. V dropped 3 bases and J dropped 7; count of bases not matched to a gene: 7. This CDR3 contains 16 residues. Per germline, CDR1 MNHEY and CDR2 SMNVEV (reference sequence).

This clone has more than one count but fewer than ten. The chain couples TRBV28 to TRBJ2-1; TRBD2 matches 7 bases. Germline V gives CDR1 MDHEN, CDR2 SYDVKM. J lost 6 bases, V lost 7 bases, and 6 bases had no gene match. There are 13 residues in the CDR3. CDR3 amino acids: CASKVGGSNEQFF. Written as DNA, the CDR3 is TGTGCCAGCAAGGTGGGAGGGAGCAATGAGCAGTTCTTC.

The chain combines TRBV29-1 with TRBJ1-1; D not certain. This CDR3 comprises 10 residues. CDR1 and CDR2 (germline): SQVTM, ANQGSEA. Trimming removed 2 bases at V and 11 bases at J, with 9 bases between. The CDR3 DNA reads TGCAGCGTTGAAACTGGCTGGGCTTTCTTT. Amino acids: CSVETGWAFF.

The CDR3 DNA sequence: TGTGCCAGCAGTGTTGCCACGTCAACCCAGTACTTC. Protein product: CASSVATSTQYF. This chain uses TRBV2 with TRBJ2-5; no clear D gene. Between the trimmed V and J ends, which lost 4 bases and 8 bases, there was a span of 11 bases. Germline CDR1 and CDR2: SNHLY and FYNNEI. This CDR3 contains 12 residues.

This sequence joins TRBV18 and TRBJ1-3; D remains ambiguous. Germline CDR1 and CDR2: KGHSH and LQKENI. Trimming cost V 0 bases and J 4 bases, with 10 bases left between them. The CDR3 has 15 residues. CDR3 sequence: CASSPPGLSGNTIYF. CDR3 nucleotide sequence: TGTGCCAGCTCACCACCGGGGTTGTCGGGAAACACCATATATTTT.

The J gene is TRBJ2-7, the V gene TRBV9, with 7 bases that match TRBD1. CDR3 length equals 15 residues. J was trimmed by 5 bases and V by 6 bases; bases with no gene match: 14. Germline loops: CDR1 SGDLS, CDR2 YYNGEE. CDR3 coding DNA: TGTGCCAGCACTCCGACAGGGAATCTCGGGGACGAGCAGTACTTC. This sequence encodes CASTPTGNLGDEQYF.

This clone was detected a few times. Other DNA sequences in the same sample also yield this CDR3. This chain joins TRBV2 and TRBJ1-2, with TRBD1 identical over 7 bases. The CDR3 has 12 amino acids. The V gene end was trimmed by 4 bases and the J gene end by 4 bases; junction bases not matched to a gene: 0. Germline V CDR1 and CDR2: SNHLY, FYNNEI. The DNA for the CDR3 is TGTGCCAGCAGTGGGGACAGCTATGGCTACACCTTC. Translated: CASSGDSYGYTF. Together with reference TRBV2 and TRBJ1-2, the CDR3 gives the full variable domain: EPEVTQTPSHQVTQMGQEVILRCVPISNHLYFYWYRQILGQKVEFLVSFYNNEISEKSEIFDDQFSVERPDGSNFTLKIRSTKLEDSAMYFCASSGDSYGYTFGSGTRLTVV.

This clone was seen more than once but under ten times. The gene calls are TRBV7-2 and TRBJ2-3; D is uncertain. Germline CDR1 SGHTA, CDR2 FQGNSA. This CDR3 has 12 amino acids. The V gene lost 4 bases and the J gene lost 11 bases, with 13 bases spanning the gap. CDR3 sequence: CASSSLGLLQYF. The CDR3, as DNA: TGTGCCAGCAGCTCTTTAGGTCTCCTGCAGTATTTT.